Below, 7 T cell receptor beta chains from the same sample are listed, as sequenced in a study of brain T cells in children with intractable seizures. Clones were sequenced by immunoSEQ multiplex PCR, and TCRdb holds only the in-frame ones, with some missing. The table lists just under 65,000 clones, 95% to 96% of them singletons. The sequencing here drew on peripheral blood, taken at surgery. These receptors were taken from a boy under two years old with focal cortical dysplasia and intractable seizures.

This clone was found once. The V call is TRBV10-3, the J call TRBJ1-3; no definite D call. There are 15 residues in the CDR3. Trimming removed 0 bases at V and 1 base at J, with 7 bases between. Germline-derived CDR1 and CDR2 are ENHRY and SYGVKD. The CDR3 is CAISESKSSGNTIYF. The CDR3 bases are TGTGCCATCAGTGAGTCGAAAAGTTCTGGAAACACCATATATTTT.

V and J are TRBV5-1 and TRBJ2-3, with 8 bases matching TRBD1. The CDR3 totals 14 residues. The V and J ends lost 4 bases and 4 bases, in that order; junction bases with no gene match: 5. CDR1 is SGHRS, CDR2 YFSETQ, per germline. The CDR3 DNA is TGCGCCAGCAGCCCGGACAGGGCCGCAGATACGCAGTATTTT. As protein: CASSPDRAADTQYF.

The V gene is TRBV6-5, the J gene TRBJ1-2, with D maybe TRBD1 (6 bases). From germline, CDR1 is MNHEY and CDR2 SVGAGI. V was clipped by 0 bases and J by 6 bases, with 17 bases between them. The CDR3 runs to 16 residues. CDR3 nucleotide sequence: TGTGCCAGCAGTTACTCCGGCCTTACAGGGATCAATGGCTACACCTTC. Residues: CASSYSGLTGINGYTF.

The chain recombines TRBV6-4 with TRBJ2-2, with D unclear. The germline V gene encodes CDR1 MRHNA and CDR2 SNTAGT. The CDR3 covers 14 residues. Trimming took off 6 bases at V and 3 bases at J, with 11 bases between the two ends. Written as DNA, the CDR3 is TGTGCCAGCAGAATTGCAGCCTACACCGGGGAGCTGTTTTTT. It specifies CASRIAAYTGELFF.

The chain has TRBV20-1 and TRBJ1-2; 8 positions agree with TRBD1. Germline V CDR1 and CDR2: DFQATT, SNEGSKA (reference sequence). The CDR3 consists of 15 residues. The V gene end was trimmed by 3 bases and the J gene end by 4 bases; junction bases not matched to a gene: 10. In nucleotides, the CDR3 is TGCAGTGCTAGTGATGACAGGGGAGAGTTCTATGGCTACACCTTC. Translated: CSASDDRGEFYGYTF.

The CDR3: CASSYRDRGSYEQYF. DNA for the CDR3: TGTGCCAGCAGTTACCGGGACAGGGGATCCTACGAGCAGTACTTC. The chain carries TRBV6-5 and TRBJ2-7, with 10 bases identical to TRBD1. Germline V gives CDR1 MNHEY, CDR2 SVGAGI. This CDR3 is built from 15 residues. The J segment lost 1 base and the V segment lost 2 bases, leaving 2 bases of the junction unmatched.

The chain couples TRBV5-5 to TRBJ1-2; 8 bases are a match to TRBD1. V was pared by 4 bases and J by 0 bases, with 17 bases of the junction left unmatched. Germline CDR1 SGHKS, CDR2 YYEKEE (reference sequence). The CDR3 runs 19 residues. CDR3 nucleotides: TGTGCCAGCAGCCAGGAGGTGGACAGGGCGGGTCGGGCTAACTATGGCTACACCTTC. Translation: CASSQEVDRAGRANYGYTF.